The next 23 T cell receptor beta chains were all read from a single sample in a study of T cell repertoires in cytomegalovirus infection. Their antigen targets remain unknown. TCRdb reprocessed the reads with MiXCR, giving one entry per CDR3 protein. Seen here are some 940,000 distinct CDR3 sequences, roughly 31% observed once, and the top ten hold 10% to 15%. The sample was cultured CD8+ T cells from PBMCs, taken from culture after CMV antigen stimulation. These receptors were obtained from a human donor in good health (CMV status not recorded). Some clones in this sample may be carry-over from other donors' samples.

The CDR3 sequence is CASSQAHEQFF. In DNA, the CDR3 is TGCGCCAGCAGCCAAGCCCATGAGCAGTTCTTC. The J gene is TRBJ2-1, the V gene TRBV4-1; D is undetermined. The CDR3 length is 11 residues. Trimming left V 1 base short and J 8 bases short, with 3 bases between. Germline CDR1 and CDR2: MGHRA and YSYEKL.

Worth noting for this clonotype: Given a much more abundant clone one base away, this may be a read error. V usage is TRBV11-2 and J usage is TRBJ2-3; D is possibly TRBD1 or TRBD2 (5 bases each). There are 15 residues in the CDR3. Trimming shortened V by 4 bases and J by 2 bases, and 13 bases separated the two germline ends. In germline, CDR1 is SGHAT, CDR2 FQNNGV. CDR3 sequence: CASSYRRRVTDTQYF. CDR3 bases: TGTGCCAGCAGCTACAGGAGGCGCGTCACAGATACGCAGTATTTT.

V gene TRBV12-3 or TRBV12-4 combines with J gene TRBJ2-5; 10 nucleotides align to TRBD1. The CDR3 extends over 15 amino acids. Losses at the gene ends were 7 bases for V and 6 bases for J; bases not matched to a gene: 11. The CDR3 loop reads CASTPTGTGEQTQYF. Written as DNA, the CDR3 is TGTGCCAGCACTCCGACGGGGACAGGGGAACAGACCCAGTACTTC.

This clonotype has only a few counts. V is TRBV7-2 and J is TRBJ2-2; possible D gene TRBD2, 7 bases. The CDR3 is made up of 15 amino acids. Germline V gives CDR1 SGHTA, CDR2 FQGNSA. V was shortened by 7 bases and J by 4 bases, with 16 bases between the two germline ends. CDR3 nucleotides: TGTGCCAGCACCGCCGCGGGGGCGGTCACCGGGGAGCTGTTTTTT. Amino acids: CASTAAGAVTGELFF.

Concerning this clonotype itself: A read error may be the cause here, since a much bigger clone is one base away. V is TRBV7-2 and J is TRBJ1-5; D uncertain. This CDR3 is 14 amino acids long. Germline CDR1 is SGHTA and CDR2 is FQGNSA. CDR3 sequence (DNA): TGTGCCAGCAGCTTAGTGGAAGGTTATCAGCCCCGGCATTTT. Translated: CASSLVEGYQPRHF. The full variable domain, rest sourced from reference TRBV7-2 and TRBJ1-5, is GAGVSQSPSNKVTEKGKDVELRCDPISGHTALYWYRQSLGQGLEFLIYFQGNSAPDKSGLPSDRFSAERTGGSVSTLTIQRTQQEDSAVYLCASSLVEGYQPRHFGDGTRLSIL.

This chain links TRBV10-3 with TRBJ2-2, with D possibly being TRBD1 or TRBD2 (5 bases each). Germline CDR1 ENHRY, CDR2 SYGVKD. V lost 3 bases, J lost 0 bases, and 11 bases lay in between. This CDR3 contains 16 residues. The CDR3 sequence is CAISDYEGPNTGELFF. CDR3 nucleotide sequence: TGTGCCATCAGTGACTACGAGGGACCGAACACCGGGGAGCTGTTTTTT.

In its sample, this clonotype was seen a few times. This chain uses TRBV19 with TRBJ1-2, with D unresolved. The CDR3 totals 12 residues. Germline CDR1 LNHDA, CDR2 SQIVND (reference sequence). The ends were cut back, 3 bases at V and 10 bases at J, with 12 bases in the middle. The CDR3 spells CASSMRTGVYTF. The CDR3 DNA sequence: TGTGCCAGTAGTATGAGGACGGGAGTCTACACCTTC.

V usage is TRBV6-6 and J usage is TRBJ1-4; D unresolved. Germline CDR1 and CDR2: MNHNY and SVGAGI (reference sequence). The CDR3 is made up of 17 amino acids. Deletions cut 0 bases from V and 0 bases from J, with 11 bases between. The CDR3 spells CASSYSFQLATNEKLFF. CDR3 DNA sequence: TGTGCCAGCAGTTACTCCTTCCAGCTTGCAACTAATGAAAAACTGTTTTTT.

This clonotype was detected only a few times. The chain employs TRBV20-1 and TRBJ2-1, with a tentative D call TRBD2 (5 bases). V was clipped by 0 bases and J by 6 bases, with 21 bases between them. Germline loops: CDR1 DFQATT, CDR2 SNEGSKA (reference sequence). This CDR3 region has 17 residues. In DNA form, the CDR3 reads TGCAGTGCTAGAGATCCTGCCCTAGCCACCCTGGGCAATGAGCAGTTCTTC. Its translation: CSARDPALATLGNEQFF.

This rearrangement joins TRBV5-6 to TRBJ1-6, with a tentative D call TRBD1 (5 bases). Per the germline V gene, CDR1 is SGHDT and CDR2 is YYEEEE. The CDR3 length is 17 residues. Trimming shortened V by 4 bases and J by 4 bases, and 18 bases separated the two germline ends. CDR3 residues: CASSPRRTFQYNSPLHF. For the CDR3, the DNA is TGTGCCAGCAGCCCTAGAAGGACATTCCAGTATAATTCACCCCTCCACTTT.

The chain links TRBV7-6 to TRBJ1-1; tentatively, D is TRBD1 (5 bases). V was cut by 6 bases and J by 5 bases, with 16 bases left in between. The CDR3 loop spans 14 amino acids. CDR1 is SGHVS, CDR2 FNYEAQ, per germline. CDR3 sequence reads: CASRRDWGDTEAFF. The CDR3 DNA is TGTGCCAGCAGGAGGGATTGGGGGGATACTGAAGCTTTCTTT. Filled out from reference TRBV7-6 and TRBJ1-1, the complete variable domain reads GAGVSQSPRYKVTKRGQDVALRCDPISGHVSLYWYRQALGQGPEFLTYFNYEAQQDKSGLPNDRFSAERPEGSISTLTIQRTEQRDSAMYRCASRRDWGDTEAFFGQGTRLTVV.

This clonotype came up a few times. V gene TRBV10-2 combines with J gene TRBJ2-6, with TRBD1 identical over 12 bases. J was trimmed by 2 bases and V by 10 bases; bases with no gene match: 6. CDR1 WSHSY and CDR2 SAAADI come from the germline V gene. CDR3 length equals 16 residues. CDR3: CATRDRGLTGANVLTF. The CDR3 nucleotides are TGCGCCACCAGGGACAGGGGGCTTACTGGGGCCAACGTCCTGACTTTC.

The chain joins TRBV20-1 to TRBJ2-5; D uncertain. V lost 1 base and J 2 bases, leaving 8 bases between the germline ends. Germline CDR1 is DFQATT and CDR2 is SNEGSKA (reference sequence). The CDR3 runs to 13 residues. The CDR3 sequence is CSARVEEQETQYF. Here the CDR3 DNA reads TGCAGTGCTAGAGTAGAAGAGCAAGAGACCCAGTACTTC.

This clonotype was picked up a small number of times. The genes are TRBV6-5 and TRBJ2-3; D not certain. This CDR3 is built from 12 residues. Germline lookup yields CDR1 MNHEY and CDR2 SVGAGI. Trimming removed 3 bases at V and 8 bases at J, with 9 bases between. The DNA for the CDR3 is TGTGCCAGCAGTTATAGTGATGGTACGCAGTATTTT. Translated: CASSYSDGTQYF.

This clonotype has a handful of counts. V gene TRBV2 combines with J gene TRBJ1-2; TRBD1 aligns across 8 bases. The CDR3 consists of 15 residues. CDR1 is SNHLY, CDR2 FYNNEI, per germline. V lost 6 bases and J lost 0; bases outside the gene matches: 6. The CDR3 region is CASSTTGAANYGYTF. CDR3 nucleotide sequence: TGTGCCAGCAGCACGACAGGGGCAGCTAACTATGGCTACACCTTC.

As concerns this clonotype: A much larger clone is a single base away; this may be a read error. V usage is TRBV7-2 and J usage is TRBJ2-7; D may correspond to TRBD1 or TRBD2 (5 bases each). Germline-derived CDR1 and CDR2 are SGHTA and FQGNSA. The CDR3 is made up of 13 amino acids. The CDR3 nucleotides are TGTGTCAGCAGCCTGGGGGAGTATTACGAGCAGTACGTC. Amino acids: CVSSLGEYYEQYV.

The genes are TRBV7-9 and TRBJ2-3; D is perhaps TRBD1 or TRBD2 (5 bases each). Germline V gene lookup returns CDR1 SEHNR and CDR2 FQNEAQ (reference sequence). V lost 2 bases and J 4 bases, leaving 19 bases between the germline ends. The CDR3 sequence is 17 residues long. The CDR3 here is CASSLKIYEGRADTQYF. DNA for the CDR3: TGTGCCAGCAGCTTAAAGATTTATGAGGGACGGGCAGATACGCAGTATTTT. Full variable domain (outside the CDR3, taken from reference TRBV7-9 and TRBJ2-3): DTGVSQNPRHKITKRGQNVTFRCDPISEHNRLYWYRQTLGQGPEFLTYFQNEAQLEKSRLLSDRFSAERPKGSFSTLEIQRTEQGDSAMYLCASSLKIYEGRADTQYFGPGTRLTVL.

The rearrangement joins TRBV7-6 to TRBJ2-7; no clear D gene. This CDR3 comprises 14 residues. Germline values: CDR1 SGHVS, CDR2 FNYEAQ. V lost 1 base and J lost 0, with 7 bases in between. CDR3 in DNA: TGTGCCAGCAGCTTAGGGGGTCCCTCCTACGAGCAGTACGTC. Translated: CASSLGGPSYEQYV.

This clonotype has only a few counts. The CDR3 loop is CASSLPSSTNEKLFF. The CDR3 region has the DNA TGTGCCAGCAGCTTACCCAGCTCAACTAATGAAAAACTGTTTTTT. V gene TRBV7-9 combines with J gene TRBJ1-4; D remains ambiguous. This CDR3 is built from 15 residues. Trimming cost V 2 bases and J 0 bases, with 7 bases left between them. Germline V CDR1 and CDR2: SEHNR, FQNEAQ (reference sequence).

This clonotype was detected a few times. The chain carries TRBV5-1 and TRBJ1-1, with D uncertain. Germline V gene data show CDR1 as SGHRS and CDR2 as YFSETQ. V lost 6 bases and J 4 bases, leaving 10 bases between the germline ends. CDR3 length: 12 amino acids. CDR3 sequence reads: CASTGSGTEAFF. The CDR3 nucleotides are TGCGCCAGCACGGGGTCGGGCACTGAAGCTTTCTTT.

The chain uses TRBV7-9 and TRBJ2-1; 8 positions match TRBD1. Trimming removed 1 base from V and 5 bases from J; junction bases left unmatched: 4. There are 15 residues in the CDR3. CDR1 and CDR2 from the germline V gene are SEHNR and FQNEAQ (reference sequence). CDR3 nucleotide sequence: TGTGCCAGCAGCTTAGTGGCGGGACAGGACAATGAGCAGTTCTTC. It encodes CASSLVAGQDNEQFF.

CDR3 protein: CASTPQGVAYNEQFF. The CDR3 DNA is TGTGCCAGCACCCCTCAGGGCGTCGCCTACAATGAGCAGTTCTTC. This chain links TRBV6-6 with TRBJ2-1; D is perhaps TRBD1 (5 bases). This CDR3 comprises 15 residues. V was shortened by 7 bases and J by 2 bases, with 15 bases between the two germline ends. Germline CDR1 reads MNHNY; CDR2 reads SVGAGI (reference sequence).

This clonotype was counted many times. The chain is built from TRBV27 and TRBJ2-3; D gene uncertain. Germline V lookup: CDR1 MNHEY, CDR2 SMNVEV (reference sequence). The CDR3 length is 14 residues. V was cut by 2 bases and J by 1 base, with 7 bases left in between. The chain's CDR3 is CASSLAPGTDTQYF. For the CDR3, the DNA is TGTGCCAGCAGTTTAGCCCCAGGCACAGATACGCAGTATTTT.